This T cell receptor (beta chain) originates from a study of vaccination effects on CD4 cells after COVID-19. V lost 5 bases to trimming and J lost 0 bases, with 11 bases between them. The CDR3 contains 15 residues. The germline V gene encodes CDR1 SEHNR and CDR2 FQNEAQ (reference sequence). Of note for this clone: Its antigen is unidentified.

Before any sequencing was done, the ViraFEST assay used viral peptide pools to expand antigen-specific CD4+ T cells. Scientists isolated CD4+ T cells after a roughly 10-day culture period ended. The infection with SARS-CoV-2 (confirmed by PCR) occurred in this person between March and December 2020. Measured with immunoSEQ multiplex PCR; TCRdb has only the in-frame clones, and not every one. The data contain tens of thousands of clones, approximately 70% of them singletons. The sequence was obtained from a human donor who had a prior SARS-CoV-2 infection. The chain recombines TRBV7-9 with TRBJ2-1; TRBD2 might be the D (6 bases). This specimen consisted of CD4+ T cells from PBMCs cultured with SARS-CoV-2 spike peptides, obtained before COVID-19 vaccination. CDR3 residues: CASSPTRSSYNEQFF. The CDR3, as DNA: TGTGCCAGCAGCCCGACTAGGAGCTCCTACAATGAGCAGTTCTTC.